What follows is one T cell receptor (beta chain) and its context. This clonotype was observed a few times. Its antigen is currently not known. No much larger clonotype is one base removed from it; base qualities were not supplied. The germline V gene (reference sequence) yields SGHAT for CDR1 and FQDESV for CDR2. The CDR3 covers 15 residues, taking in both the cysteine and the phenylalanine. Kept here is only the CDR3 DNA, which spans 45 bases and is read in frame from base 1. Clipping removes 0 bases from V and 4 bases from J, with 6 as the unmatched junction base count. The sample is drawn from a study of CD8 T cells in ankylosing spondylitis (TCRdb year 2017). Context from the whole study: T cell receptor beta repertoires were profiled in healthy donors and ankylosing spondylitis patients so that disease-linked TCR variants could be found. The whole study cohort included under 140 healthy donors and 20 to 25 ankylosing spondylitis patients. Samples of peripheral blood were taken, and for ankylosing spondylitis patients, synovial fluid was collected as well.

Here is what the overall study found, with its caveats: A TCR beta motif of seven or eight highly homologous amino acid variants appeared characteristic of blood from ankylosing spondylitis patients. A CD8+ phenotype was shown by the disease-linked clones, which were found at relatively low frequencies in peripheral blood. The disease-linked clones were reported to be significantly enriched in matched synovial fluid samples from ankylosing spondylitis patients. Some motif variants had previously been reported in the synovial fluid and blood of reactive arthritis patients, which suggests shared mechanisms of disease initiation.

TCRdb names Illumina HiSeq 2500 as the instrument used. Quantitative 5'-RACE with molecular barcodes was the method used to prepare the TCR beta libraries. The authors' pipeline ran thus. Disease-linked TCR variants were identified with a new computational method built on a probabilistic model of VDJ rearrangement. Using fastp at Q25 and MiXCR, TCRdb reprocessed the public reads and kept productive beta chains. Every CDR3 protein is listed once, alongside the most common genes and DNA of its rows. The authors' filters were not applied to this entry. The sample table shows under 300,000 distinct CDR3 sequences, and under 20% are seen once. The ten most abundant clones make up around 32% of the sample.

The sample consisted of blood, either unsorted or a sorted T cell fraction (not recorded which). The rearranged chain carries TRBV11-1 and TRBJ2-7, and 7 junction bases match TRBD1. The sequence derives from a male donor with ankylosing spondylitis or in good health (not recorded which). The CDR3 in this case is CASSLARRGNYEQYF. The nucleotide sequence reads as follows: TGTGCCAGCAGCTTAGCGCGCAGGGGGAATTACGAGCAGTACTTC.